The entry below gives a single TCR beta chain sequence along with its context. TCRdb's copy holds only in-frame clones and misses some; the assay was immunoSEQ multiplex PCR. There are 210,000 or so clones in the sample; roughly 87% occur only once, and about an eighth lies in the top ten. This specimen comes from a study of blood T cell repertoires in COVID-19. Study-wide context: PBMCs, B-cell-depleted T cells, or T cells were the source of the cDNA or gDNA that made up the material.

V was cut by 4 bases and J by 1 base, with 11 bases left in between. The CDR3 has 14 residues. The germline V gene encodes CDR1 SGDLS and CDR2 YYNGEE. The source is a young woman who had recovered from COVID-19. Material for sequencing was peripheral blood. The chain carries TRBV9 and TRBJ1-1; weak D call: TRBD1 (5 bases). The CDR3 reads CASSLGAGNTEAFF. The CDR3 nucleotides are TGTGCCAGCAGCCTTGGGGCAGGGAACACTGAAGCTTTCTTT.